The sequence of this TCR beta chain was determined in a study of blood T cells in healthy people across ages (dated by TCRdb to the mid-2010s). General notes on the study: In model experiments, roughly one uniquely barcoded TCR beta cDNA molecule per two T cells was captured by template switching. Age-related changes in TCR beta repertoire diversity were measured in the study by deep sequencing normalized with unique cDNA molecular identifiers. The donors were split into four age groups: young (average about 15 years), middle-aged (about 40), aged (more than 60) and long-lived (more than 80). Donors of different ages were randomly distributed across sequencing lanes to avoid experimental bias. Two additional independent replicas of 1 million unique cDNA reads from the same blood draw were analyzed for two donors (one aged 18 to 30 and one aged 80 or older). General findings and caveats noted by the study authors: The CMV infection status of donors was not known, potentially confounding age-related changes in expanded clonotypes. Total diversity estimates from one million sequenced T cells were considered lower bounds and underestimates. Observed TCR beta diversity per million T cells fell roughly linearly with age, and a significant reduction was already apparent by age about 43. Since profiling was done on bulk unsorted PBMCs, naive and antigen-experienced compartments could not be conclusively compared. There was a strong correlation between observed TCR beta diversity and the percentage of naive T cells measured by flow cytometry. Compared with the aged group, the long-lived group had more naive CD4+ T cells, fewer expanded clones and increased TCR diversity, suggesting age selection.

To prepare the library, 5' RACE was applied. These reads were obtained on an Illumina HiSeq 2500. A second roughly 6 to 11 cycle PCR used a sample-barcoded 5' primer and a J-beta primer mix. A unique molecular identifier was introduced onto each TCR beta cDNA molecule by a template-switch 5' adaptor carrying 12 random nucleotides. Each sample yielded at least 2.5 million CDR3-containing paired-end reads. First-strand cDNA synthesis was performed from all RNA using the Mint cDNA synthesis kit, with priming by a TRBC-specific oligonucleotide. Following uracil-DNA glycosylase treatment, a first 18-cycle PCR with universal primers M1SS and BC2_uni_R was performed on all cDNA. In the source study's methods: Each sample was normalized by randomly selecting 1 million high-quality reads, each carrying a distinct molecular identifier. Instead of being binned into consensus sequences, reads that shared molecular identifiers were thrown out. MiTCR, set to a Q25 quality threshold and the strictest error-elimination algorithm, was used for CDR3 identification, clonotype clustering and error correction. A nonparametric unseen species model with Euler transformation was used to estimate lower-bound total TCR beta diversity. TCRdb reanalyzed the raw reads on its own, using fastp at Q25 for trimming and MiXCR for clone calling, and kept in-frame beta chains. Each CDR3 protein gets just one entry, which takes the most common genes and DNA from the rows behind it. V and J calls and clone size were set by TCRdb, not the authors. This sample comprises over 1.5 million distinct CDR3 sequences, around half of them detected only once. Jointly, the top ten make up 2.1% of the sample.

With regard to this clonotype: The specificity of this receptor is unknown. Base qualities are not at hand, and no much larger clone is one base apart.

Donors were a few dozen systemically healthy Caucasian individuals from Russia aged roughly 6 to 90 years. Around 9.9 milliliters of peripheral blood were collected from each donor into EDTA-treated Vacutainer tubes. Ficoll-Paque density-gradient centrifugation was used to isolate PBMCs, with at least 6.5 million obtained per sample. Total RNA, at least 5.5 micrograms per sample, was extracted from PBMCs with Trizol reagent. The percentages of naive CD45RAhigh/CD27high T cells were determined by flow cytometry on a PBMC aliquot from every donor. Clipping removes 3 bases from V and 7 bases from J, with 1 as the unmatched junction base count. The germline V gene (reference sequence) provides CDR1 DFQATT and CDR2 SNEGSKA. There are 13 amino acids in the CDR3, from cysteine to phenylalanine inclusive. CDR3 DNA only is kept here, 39 bases in frame from base 1.

The sample comprised blood. This receptor chain uses TRBV20-1 and TRBJ1-4, with 11 bases in between that match TRBD1. This receptor was identified in a woman aged 35 to 49 in good health. In nucleotide form, the sequence is TGCAGTGCTAGCGGGACAGGGGGTGAAAAACTGTTTTTT. It codes for CSASGTGGEKLFF.